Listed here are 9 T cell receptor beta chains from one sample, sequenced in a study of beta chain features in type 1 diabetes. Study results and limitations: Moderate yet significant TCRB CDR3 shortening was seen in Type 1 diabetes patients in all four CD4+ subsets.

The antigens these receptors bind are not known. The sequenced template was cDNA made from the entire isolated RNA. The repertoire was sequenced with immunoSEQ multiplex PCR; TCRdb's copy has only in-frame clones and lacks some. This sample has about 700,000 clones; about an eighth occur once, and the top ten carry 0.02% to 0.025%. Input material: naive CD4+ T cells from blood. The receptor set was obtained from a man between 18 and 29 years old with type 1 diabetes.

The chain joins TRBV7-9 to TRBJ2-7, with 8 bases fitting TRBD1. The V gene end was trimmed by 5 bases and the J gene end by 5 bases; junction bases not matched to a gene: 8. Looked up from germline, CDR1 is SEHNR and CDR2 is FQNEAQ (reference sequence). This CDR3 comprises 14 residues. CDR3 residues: CASSQRRQGNEQYF. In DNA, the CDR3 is TGTGCCAGCAGCCAACGCCGACAGGGGAACGAGCAGTACTTC.

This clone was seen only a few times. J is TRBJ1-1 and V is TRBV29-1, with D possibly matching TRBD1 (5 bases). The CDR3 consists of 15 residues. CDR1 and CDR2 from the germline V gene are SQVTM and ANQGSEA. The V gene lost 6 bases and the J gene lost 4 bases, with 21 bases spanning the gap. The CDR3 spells CSVRGGVWRGTEAFF. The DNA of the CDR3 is TGCAGCGTGAGGGGCGGGGTGTGGAGGGGCACTGAAGCTTTCTTT.

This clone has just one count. As DNA, the CDR3 is TGTGCCAGCTTCAGACATTCGACCATATATTTT. It translates to CASFRHSTIYF. V usage is TRBV6-1 and J usage is TRBJ1-3; D is unresolved. V lost 8 bases and J 10 bases, leaving 12 bases between the germline ends. The germline V gene has CDR1 MNHNS and CDR2 SASEGT. The CDR3 has 11 amino acids.

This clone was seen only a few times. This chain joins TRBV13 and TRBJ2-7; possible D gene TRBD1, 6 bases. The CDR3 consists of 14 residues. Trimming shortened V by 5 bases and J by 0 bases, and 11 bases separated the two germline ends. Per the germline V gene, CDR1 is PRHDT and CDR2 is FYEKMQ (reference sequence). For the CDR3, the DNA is TGTGCCAGCAGCCCCTCACAGGGCTCCTACGAGCAGTACTTC. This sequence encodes CASSPSQGSYEQYF.

The CDR3, as DNA: TGCAGTGCTAGAGATCTAGGGACCCAGTACTTC. Protein sequence: CSARDLGTQYF. The V gene is TRBV20-1, the J gene TRBJ2-5, with D unclear. Germline-derived CDR1 and CDR2 are DFQATT and SNEGSKA (reference sequence). The CDR3 is 11 residues long. V was clipped by 0 bases and J by 7 bases, with 6 bases between them.

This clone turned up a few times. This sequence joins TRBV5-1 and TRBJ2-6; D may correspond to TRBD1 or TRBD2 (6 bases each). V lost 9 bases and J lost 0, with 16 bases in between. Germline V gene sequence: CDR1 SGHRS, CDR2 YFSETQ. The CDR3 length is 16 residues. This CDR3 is CANSRQEGSGANVLTF. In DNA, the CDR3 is TGCGCCAACAGTAGACAGGAGGGCTCTGGGGCCAACGTCCTGACTTTC.

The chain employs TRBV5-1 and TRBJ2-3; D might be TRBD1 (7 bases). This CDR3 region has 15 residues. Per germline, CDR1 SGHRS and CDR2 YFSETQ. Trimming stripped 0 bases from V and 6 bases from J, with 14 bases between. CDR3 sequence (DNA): TGCGCCAGCAGCTTGGCCCAGGGGGGCAGGGATACGCAGTATTTT. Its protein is CASSLAQGGRDTQYF.

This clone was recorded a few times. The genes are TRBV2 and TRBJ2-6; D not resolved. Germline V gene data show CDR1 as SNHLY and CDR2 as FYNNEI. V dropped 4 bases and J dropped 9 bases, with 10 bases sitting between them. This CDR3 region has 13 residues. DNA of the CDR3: TGTGCCAGCAGTGCGGTTGTGGGCAACGTCCTGACTTTC. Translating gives CASSAVVGNVLTF.

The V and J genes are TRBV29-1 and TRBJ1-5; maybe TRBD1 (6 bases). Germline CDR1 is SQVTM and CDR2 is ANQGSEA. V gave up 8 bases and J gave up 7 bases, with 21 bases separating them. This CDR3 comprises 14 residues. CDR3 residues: CSSREGDGDQPQHF. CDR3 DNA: TGCAGCTCTCGAGAGGGGGATGGTGACCAGCCCCAGCATTTT.